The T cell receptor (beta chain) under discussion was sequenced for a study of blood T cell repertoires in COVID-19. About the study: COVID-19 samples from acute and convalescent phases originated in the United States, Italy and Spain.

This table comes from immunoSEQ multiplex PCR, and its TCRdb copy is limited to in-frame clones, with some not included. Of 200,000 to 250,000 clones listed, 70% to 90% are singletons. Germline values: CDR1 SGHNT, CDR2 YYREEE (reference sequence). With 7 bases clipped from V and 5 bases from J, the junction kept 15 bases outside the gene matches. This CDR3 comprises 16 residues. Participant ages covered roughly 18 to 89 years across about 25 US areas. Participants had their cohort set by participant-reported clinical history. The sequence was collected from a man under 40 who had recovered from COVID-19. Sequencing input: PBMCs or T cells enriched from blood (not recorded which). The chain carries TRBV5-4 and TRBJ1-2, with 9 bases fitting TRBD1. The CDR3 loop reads CASGTGGLSLSYGYTF. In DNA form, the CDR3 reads TGTGCCAGCGGTACAGGGGGCTTGTCTCTTTCGTATGGCTACACCTTC.